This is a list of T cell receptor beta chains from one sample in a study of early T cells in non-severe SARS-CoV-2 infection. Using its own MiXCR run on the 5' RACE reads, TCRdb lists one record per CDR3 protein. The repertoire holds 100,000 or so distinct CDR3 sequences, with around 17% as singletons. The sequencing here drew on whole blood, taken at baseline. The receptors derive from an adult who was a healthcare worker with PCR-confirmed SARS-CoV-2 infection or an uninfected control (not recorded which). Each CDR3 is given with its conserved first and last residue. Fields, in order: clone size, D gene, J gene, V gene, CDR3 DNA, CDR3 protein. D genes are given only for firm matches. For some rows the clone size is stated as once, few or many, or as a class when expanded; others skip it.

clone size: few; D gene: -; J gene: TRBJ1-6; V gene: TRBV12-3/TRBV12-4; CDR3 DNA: TGTGCCAGCAGTTTTGGAGGGGACAATTCACCCCTCCACTTT; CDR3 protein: CASSFGGDNSPLHF
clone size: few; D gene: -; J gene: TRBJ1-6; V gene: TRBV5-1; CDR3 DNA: TGCGCCAGCAGCTACGACCTTAGGAGCTCCTATAATTCACCCCTCCACTTT; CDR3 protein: CASSYDLRSSYNSPLHF
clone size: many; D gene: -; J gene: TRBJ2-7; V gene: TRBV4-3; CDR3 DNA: TGCGCCAGCAGCCACAGGGAATCCTACGAGCAGTACTTC; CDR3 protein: CASSHRESYEQYF
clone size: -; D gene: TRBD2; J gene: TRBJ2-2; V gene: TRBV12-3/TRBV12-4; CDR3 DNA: TGTGCCAGCAGTTTTATAGCGGGAGCCGGGGAGCTGTTTTTT; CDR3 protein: CASSFIAGAGELFF
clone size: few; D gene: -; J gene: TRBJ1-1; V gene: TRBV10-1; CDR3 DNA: TGCGCCAGCAGCAATACTCGCGGTTATGGAAGTGAAGCTTTCTTT; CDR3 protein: CASSNTRGYGSEAFF
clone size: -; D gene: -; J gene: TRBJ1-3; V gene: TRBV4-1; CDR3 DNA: TGCGCCAGCAGCCAAGATTTTCGCTGCTCTGGAAACACCATATATTTT; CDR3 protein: CASSQDFRCSGNTIYF
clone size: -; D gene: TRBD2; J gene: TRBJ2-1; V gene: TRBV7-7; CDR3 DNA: TGTGCCAGCGGCAGAAATGTGGGAGGGGAGCAGTTCTTC; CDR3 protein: CASGRNVGGEQFF
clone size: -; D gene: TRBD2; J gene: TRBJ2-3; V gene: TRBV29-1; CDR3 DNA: TGCAGCGTTGAAGTGATGGTGAGCGGGAGTGGGTCAGATACGCAGTATTTT; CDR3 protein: CSVEVMVSGSGSDTQYF
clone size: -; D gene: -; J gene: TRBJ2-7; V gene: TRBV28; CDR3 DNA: TGTGCCAGCAAAGGCTACGAGCAGTACTTC; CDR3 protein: CASKGYEQYF
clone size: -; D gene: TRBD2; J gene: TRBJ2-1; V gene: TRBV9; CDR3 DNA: TGTGCCAGCAGCTATAAGCGGGAGTCCCACAATGAGCAGTTCTTC; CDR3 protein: CASSYKRESHNEQFF
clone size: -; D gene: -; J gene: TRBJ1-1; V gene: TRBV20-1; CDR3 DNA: TGCAGTGCTAGAGATCGAGTATTGAACACTGAAGCTTTCTTT; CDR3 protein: CSARDRVLNTEAFF
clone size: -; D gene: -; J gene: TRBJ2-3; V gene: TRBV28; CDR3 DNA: TGTGCCAGCAGTTTACCAGATACAGATACGCAGTATTTT; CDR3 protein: CASSLPDTDTQYF